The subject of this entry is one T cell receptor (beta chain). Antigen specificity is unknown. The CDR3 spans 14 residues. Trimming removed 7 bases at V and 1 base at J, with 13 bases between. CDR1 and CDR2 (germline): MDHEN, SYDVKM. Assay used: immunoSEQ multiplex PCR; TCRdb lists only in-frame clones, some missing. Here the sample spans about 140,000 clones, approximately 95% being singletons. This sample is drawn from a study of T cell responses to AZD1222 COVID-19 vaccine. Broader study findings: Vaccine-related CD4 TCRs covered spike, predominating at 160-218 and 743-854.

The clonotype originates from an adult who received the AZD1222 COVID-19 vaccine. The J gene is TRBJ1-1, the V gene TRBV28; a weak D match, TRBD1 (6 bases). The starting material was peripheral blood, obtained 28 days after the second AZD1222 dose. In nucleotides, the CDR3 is TGTGCCAGCAAACACAGGGACTGGAACACTGAAGCTTTCTTT. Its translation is CASKHRDWNTEAFF.